Here is one T cell receptor (beta chain) with its context. Its antigen is still unknown. This record comes from a study of cytomegalovirus exposure and HLA in healthy donors. For the study at large: Within the Caucasian-associated ancestry cluster were around 80% of the roughly 400 genotyped donors.

Study-level findings and limits: Several of the most significant clusters appeared, in a later analysis, to be linked to common viral pathogens. Most of the CMV-associated TCR beta chains (in a later analysis) appeared to be HLA-restricted.

13 Jbeta primers and 60 Vbeta primers were used for the PCR. TCRdb keeps only in-frame clones here, not all; method: immunoSEQ multiplex PCR. This table has about 140,000 clones, about four fifths appearing once. Sequenced input: PBMCs. The sequence derives from a man in his forties in good health and CMV-seronegative.

In DNA, the CDR3 is TGTGCCAGTAACCTGGGACAGCAGAACACTGAAGCTTTCTTT. Translation: CASNLGQQNTEAFF. The V gene is TRBV19, the J gene TRBJ1-1, with 7 nucleotides matching TRBD1. Losses at the gene ends were 7 bases for V and 1 base for J; bases not matched to a gene: 6. CDR1 and CDR2 from the germline V gene are LNHDA and SQIVND (reference sequence). This CDR3 spans 14 amino acids.